What follows describes a single TCR beta chain. Its matching antigen is unknown. The data were taken from a study of cytomegalovirus exposure and HLA in healthy donors. Whole-study findings and limits: Analysis performed later found over 15,000 TCR beta sequences associated with HLA alleles at 0.05 false discovery rate.

Trimming stripped 2 bases from V and 0 bases from J, with 15 bases between. The CDR3 contains 16 residues. CDR1 is SGHKS and CDR2 is YYEKEE in the germline V gene (reference sequence). 60 Vbeta and 13 Jbeta primers were used in PCR. Repertoires were generated with immunoSEQ multiplex PCR, while TCRdb's copy carries only in-frame clones and drops some. The sample has 70,000 to 100,000 clones; the top ten hold 3% to 4%. The chain joins TRBV5-5 to TRBJ2-7; TRBD1 is a possible D gene (5 bases). The sequence was obtained from a man between 18 and 29 years old in good health and CMV-seropositive. The specimen sequenced was PBMCs. CDR3 region: CASSLSSAGISYEQYF. The CDR3 bases are TGTGCCAGCAGCTTATCTTCGGCAGGGATCTCCTACGAGCAGTACTTC. The whole variable domain, filled in from reference TRBV5-5 and TRBJ2-7, reads DAGVTQSPTHLIKTRGQQVTLRCSPISGHKSVSWYQQVLGQGPQFIFQYYEKEERGRGNFPDRFSARQFPNYSSELNVNALLLGDSALYLCASSLSSAGISYEQYFGPGTRLTVT.